The next 24 T cell receptor beta chains were all read from a single sample in a study of T cell responses to AZD1222 COVID-19 vaccine. The protocol was immunoSEQ multiplex PCR, while the TCRdb copy is restricted to in-frame clones and leaves out a portion. The table includes roughly 170,000 clones, 90% detected once. Sequences were derived from peripheral blood, sampled on day 0 of AZD1222 vaccination. The receptors were gathered from an adult in good health.

This chain uses TRBV18 with TRBJ2-7; D not resolved. CDR1 and CDR2 (germline): KGHSH, LQKENI. Trimming cost V 4 bases and J 3 bases, with 7 bases left between them. This CDR3 is 12 amino acids long. CDR3 bases: TGTGCCAGCTCACAGGGCAACTACGAGCAGTACTTC. Its protein product is CASSQGNYEQYF.

Here the CDR3 DNA reads TGTGCCAGCAGCCCCGGGACTAGCGGGGGGCGGCAAGAGACCCAGTACTTC. This gives the protein CASSPGTSGGRQETQYF. This chain joins TRBV7-3 and TRBJ2-5; 15 bases align to TRBD2. This CDR3 has 17 residues. Per germline, CDR1 SGHTA and CDR2 FQGTGA. Trimming removed 5 bases from V and 2 bases from J; junction bases left unmatched: 6. Filled out from reference TRBV7-3 and TRBJ2-5, the complete variable domain reads GAGVSQTPSNKVTEKGKYVELRCDPISGHTALYWYRQSLGQGPEFLIYFQGTGAADDSGLPNDRFFAVRPEGSVSTLKIQRTERGDSAVYLCASSPGTSGGRQETQYFGPGTRLLVL.

The chain employs TRBV5-4 and TRBJ2-1; 11 nucleotides agree with TRBD2. Germline V gives CDR1 SGHNT, CDR2 YYREEE (reference sequence). V shed 4 bases, J shed 0 bases, and the junction held 6 bases outside the gene matches. The CDR3 is 17 residues long. The CDR3 DNA reads TGTGCCAGCAGCAAACTAGCGGGGGCCAGCTCCTACAATGAGCAGTTCTTC. This encodes CASSKLAGASSYNEQFF. The full variable domain, its missing parts supplied by reference TRBV5-4 and TRBJ2-1, is ETGVTQSPTHLIKTRGQQVTLRCSSQSGHNTVSWYQQALGQGPQFIFQYYREEENGRGNFPPRFSGLQFPNYSSELNVNALELDDSALYLCASSKLAGASSYNEQFFGPGTRLTVL.

The J gene is TRBJ2-3, the V gene TRBV7-7, with D possibly being TRBD1 or TRBD2 (5 bases each). The length of the CDR3 is 16 residues. The germline CDR1 and CDR2 sequences are SSHAT and FNYEAQ (reference sequence). Trimming stripped 2 bases from V and 2 bases from J, with 14 bases between. The CDR3 bases are TGTGCCAGCAGCTTACCGGGACCGTTAAACACAGATACGCAGTATTTT. Translating it yields CASSLPGPLNTDTQYF.

The chain uses TRBV11-2 and TRBJ2-2; D remains unclear. CDR1 and CDR2 from the germline V gene are SGHAT and FQNNGV. The CDR3 runs 14 residues. V gave up 5 bases and J gave up 3 bases, with 10 bases separating them. CDR3 protein: CASSLSQYTGELFF. CDR3 sequence (DNA): TGTGCCAGCAGCCTTTCTCAATACACCGGGGAGCTGTTTTTT.

This clone is a singleton in its sample. The rearrangement links TRBV21-1 to TRBJ1-5; TRBD1 is the table's D call, not checked against the DNA. TRBV21-1 is a pseudogene locus. The CDR3 loop spans 17 amino acids. This chain's CDR3 is CASSKGDIQGRNQPQHF. The CDR3 region has the DNA TGTGCCAGCAGCAAAGGGGACATACAGGGGAGAAATCAGCCCCAGCATTTT.

The chain combines TRBV6-2 or TRBV6-3 with TRBJ2-1, with D perhaps matching TRBD1 (5 bases). The CDR3 consists of 12 residues. The V end was cut by 6 bases, the J end by 6 bases, with 9 bases between. CDR1 MNHEY and CDR2 SVGEGT come from the germline V gene. CDR3 nucleotides: TGTGCCAGCAGCCAGGGATCCAATGAGCAGTTCTTC. This gives the protein CASSQGSNEQFF.

This sequence joins TRBV18 and TRBJ2-2, with a tentative D call TRBD1 (5 bases). Germline V lookup: CDR1 KGHSH, CDR2 LQKENI. V gave up 6 bases and J gave up 8 bases, with 13 bases separating them. The CDR3 has 13 residues. Written as DNA, the CDR3 is TGTGCCAGCTCTGCCAGGGCCGAGGGGGAGCTGTTTTTT. Its translation: CASSARAEGELFF.

This chain links TRBV9 with TRBJ2-3; perhaps TRBD2 as D (5 bases). The V gene's germline CDR1 is SGDLS and CDR2 YYNGEE. This CDR3 is built from 14 residues. V was clipped by 3 bases and J by 7 bases, with 15 bases between them. In DNA, the CDR3 is TGTGCCAGCAGCGCACGAGAGGGCCTGAATACGCAGTATTTT. Protein sequence: CASSAREGLNTQYF.

The chain has TRBV3-1 (or the pseudogene TRBV3-2) and TRBJ2-5; tentative D call: TRBD1 (5 bases). This CDR3 is built from 13 residues. Germline V gives CDR1 LGHDT, CDR2 YNNKEL (reference sequence). The V end was cut by 5 bases, the J end by 5 bases, with 12 bases between. The CDR3 DNA is TGTGCCAGCAGCGGAGACAGTTGGGAGACCCAGTACTTC. Translating gives CASSGDSWETQYF.

The chain recombines TRBV9 with TRBJ1-6; a weak D match, TRBD1 (6 bases). The CDR3 has 14 amino acids. Trimming left V 2 bases short and J 10 bases short, with 13 bases between. Per germline, CDR1 SGDLS and CDR2 YYNGEE. This CDR3 is CASSVTDSYSPLHF. As DNA, the CDR3 is TGTGCCAGCAGCGTGACGGACAGTTACTCACCCCTCCACTTT.

The chain has TRBV14 and TRBJ2-7, with D hard to call. V was cut by 0 bases and J by 6 bases, with 9 bases left in between. The CDR3 runs 13 residues. Germline loops: CDR1 SGHDN, CDR2 FVKESK. For the CDR3, the DNA is TGTGCCAGCAGCCAAGATAACCTGGGCGAGCAGTACTTC. Translating gives CASSQDNLGEQYF.

This sequence joins TRBV25-1 and TRBJ1-1, with D unclear. Per the germline V gene, CDR1 is MGHDK and CDR2 is SYGVNS. The CDR3 sequence is 13 residues long. Trimming removed 4 bases at V and 3 bases at J, with 9 bases between. In DNA form, the CDR3 reads TGTGCCAGCAGTGTACCTGGGGACACTGAAGCTTTCTTT. As protein: CASSVPGDTEAFF.

There are a few counts of this clone. The chain links TRBV5-6 to TRBJ2-1, with 11 bases that match TRBD2. The CDR3 totals 19 residues. Germline assignment: CDR1 SGHDT and CDR2 YYEEEE. Germline trimming cut 3 bases from V and 10 bases from J; bases unmatched to any gene: 21. The CDR3 is CASSSLFGLAGSPGQEQFF. The CDR3, as DNA: TGTGCCAGCAGCTCTCTCTTTGGACTAGCGGGTTCCCCGGGACAAGAGCAGTTCTTC.

V usage is TRBV9 and J usage is TRBJ2-1; 7 nucleotides agree with TRBD2. V shed 0 bases, J shed 0 bases, and the junction held 9 bases outside the gene matches. There are 18 residues in the CDR3. The V gene's germline CDR1 is SGDLS and CDR2 YYNGEE. The CDR3 spells CASSVARTSWSSYNEQFF. CDR3 nucleotide sequence: TGTGCCAGCAGCGTAGCTCGGACTAGTTGGAGCTCCTACAATGAGCAGTTCTTC.

This chain links TRBV7-2 with TRBJ2-1; tentative D call: TRBD1 (5 bases). CDR1 SGHTA and CDR2 FQGNSA come from the germline V gene. The CDR3 contains 13 residues. The ends were cut back, 4 bases at V and 4 bases at J, with 8 bases in the middle. The CDR3 DNA reads TGTGCCAGCAGCTGGACAAAATACAATGAGCAGTTCTTC. This codes for CASSWTKYNEQFF. Drawing the rest from reference TRBV7-2 and TRBJ2-1, the complete variable domain is GAGVSQSPSNKVTEKGKDVELRCDPISGHTALYWYRQSLGQGLEFLIYFQGNSAPDKSGLPSDRFSAERTGGSVSTLTIQRTQQEDSAVYLCASSWTKYNEQFFGPGTRLTVL.

The V gene is TRBV3-1 (or the pseudogene TRBV3-2), the J gene TRBJ2-2; D is tentatively TRBD1 or TRBD2 (6 bases each). CDR3 length equals 17 residues. The germline gives CDR1 LGHDT, CDR2 YNNKEL (reference sequence). Between the trimmed V and J ends, which lost 0 bases and 4 bases, there was a span of 15 bases. The CDR3 DNA follows: TGTGCCAGCAGCCAAGATCCGGGGGCGGCGACCACCGGGGAGCTGTTTTTT. Translation: CASSQDPGAATTGELFF.

The CDR3: CASNSQGLTDTQYF. CDR3 coding DNA: TGTGCCAGCAACTCACAGGGACTCACAGATACGCAGTATTTT. The chain uses TRBV7-2 and TRBJ2-3, with D perhaps being TRBD1 or TRBD2 (6 bases each). V gave up 7 bases and J gave up 2 bases, with 13 bases separating them. Germline V gives CDR1 SGHTA, CDR2 FQGNSA. CDR3 length: 14 residues.

As DNA, the CDR3 is TGCGCCAGCAGCGTCGGGGGGTCGAATCAGCCCCAGCATTTT. Protein sequence: CASSVGGSNQPQHF. The chain has TRBV5-1 and TRBJ1-5; D perhaps matches TRBD1 (5 bases). V was trimmed by 4 bases and J by 4 bases, leaving 12 bases between them. The CDR3 sequence is 14 residues long. Germline V CDR1 and CDR2: SGHRS, YFSETQ.

This clone was seen only a few times. The chain links TRBV13 to TRBJ2-4; D is tentatively TRBD1 or TRBD2 (5 bases each). There are 16 residues in the CDR3. Germline-derived CDR1 and CDR2 are PRHDT and FYEKMQ (reference sequence). V was trimmed by 4 bases and J by 4 bases, leaving 17 bases between them. The CDR3 reads CASSSGHAGTKNIQYF. In DNA, the CDR3 is TGTGCCAGCAGCTCTGGACATGCCGGGACGAAAAACATTCAGTACTTC. Using reference TRBV13 and TRBJ2-4 for the parts outside the CDR3, the full variable domain is AAGVIQSPRHLIKEKRETATLKCYPIPRHDTVYWYQQGPGQDPQFLISFYEKMQSDKGSIPDRFSAQQFSDYHSELNMSSLELGDSALYFCASSSGHAGTKNIQYFGAGTRLSVL.

This chain uses TRBV15 with TRBJ2-1; 7 bases are shared with TRBD1. Germline loops: CDR1 LNHNV, CDR2 YYDKDF (reference sequence). With V trimmed by 4 bases and J by 7 bases, 4 bases remained unmatched. The CDR3 is 13 amino acids. The CDR3 region has the DNA TGTGCCACCAGCATCAGGGGGTGGAATGAGCAGTTCTTC. Amino acids: CATSIRGWNEQFF.

CDR3 region: CASSEVWRTGELFF. The CDR3 DNA follows: TGTGCCAGCAGTGAAGTGTGGCGCACCGGGGAGCTGTTTTTT. The chain uses TRBV6-1 and TRBJ2-2; no firm D call. The CDR3 sequence is 14 residues long. Germline V lookup: CDR1 MNHNS, CDR2 SASEGT. V shed 1 base and J shed 4 bases, with 7 bases lying between them.

The chain employs TRBV13 and TRBJ2-5; TRBD2 matches 9 bases. Trimming took 3 bases from V and 1 from J; bases not matched to a gene: 12. This CDR3 region has 18 residues. Germline-derived CDR1 and CDR2 are PRHDT and FYEKMQ (reference sequence). CDR3 residues: CASSFSLGGGGLQETQYF. CDR3 sequence (DNA): TGTGCCAGCAGCTTTTCACTTGGCGGGGGGGGCCTCCAAGAGACCCAGTACTTC.

This rearrangement joins TRBV5-6 to TRBJ2-7, with 9 bases fitting TRBD1. Looked up from germline, CDR1 is SGHDT and CDR2 is YYEEEE. CDR3 length: 14 residues. J gave up 4 bases and V 3 bases, and 5 bases lay outside the gene matches. The CDR3 loop is CASSWTGTGYEQYF. The CDR3 region has the DNA TGTGCCAGCAGCTGGACCGGGACAGGGTACGAGCAGTACTTC.